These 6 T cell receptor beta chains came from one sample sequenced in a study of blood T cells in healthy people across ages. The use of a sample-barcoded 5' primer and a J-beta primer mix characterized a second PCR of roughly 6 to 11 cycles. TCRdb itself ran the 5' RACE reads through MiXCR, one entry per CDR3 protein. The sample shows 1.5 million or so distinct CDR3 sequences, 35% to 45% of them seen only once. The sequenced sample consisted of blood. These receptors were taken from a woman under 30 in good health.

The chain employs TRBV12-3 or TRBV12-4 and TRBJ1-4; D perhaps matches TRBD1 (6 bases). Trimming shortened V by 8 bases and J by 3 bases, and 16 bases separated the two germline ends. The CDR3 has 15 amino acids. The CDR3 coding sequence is TGTGCCAGCGGATCTAGGGGGACACCTAATGAAAAACTGTTTTTT. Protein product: CASGSRGTPNEKLFF.

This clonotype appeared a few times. In DNA form, the CDR3 reads TGTGCCAGCAGCCCCGGGGGCCGGGGGGAAAAACTGTTTTTT. Its translation is CASSPGGRGEKLFF. The chain recombines TRBV11-2 with TRBJ1-4; D may be TRBD1 (6 bases). The CDR3 is 14 amino acids. V was trimmed by 5 bases and J by 8 bases, leaving 15 bases between them. From germline, CDR1 is SGHAT and CDR2 FQNNGV.

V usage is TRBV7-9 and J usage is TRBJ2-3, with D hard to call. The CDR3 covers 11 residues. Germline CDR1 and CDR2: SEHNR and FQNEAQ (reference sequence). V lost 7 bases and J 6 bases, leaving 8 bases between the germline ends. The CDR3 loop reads CASTDVDTQYF. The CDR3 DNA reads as TGTGCCAGCACGGATGTGGATACGCAGTATTTT.

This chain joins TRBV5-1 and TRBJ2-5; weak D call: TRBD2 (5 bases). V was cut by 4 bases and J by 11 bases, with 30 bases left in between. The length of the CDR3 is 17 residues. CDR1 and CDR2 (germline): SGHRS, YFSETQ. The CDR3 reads CASSLGVSGLSYNEQYF. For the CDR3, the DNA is TGCGCCAGCAGCCTTGGGGTAAGCGGCCTCTCTTACAATGAGCAGTACTTC.

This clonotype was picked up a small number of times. The CDR3 protein is CASTLGQGTDTQYF. CDR3 in DNA: TGTGCCAGCACCCTAGGACAGGGAACAGATACGCAGTATTTT. The rearrangement joins TRBV6-5 to TRBJ2-3, with 8 bases aligning to TRBD1. Trimming at V came to 7 bases and at J to 3 bases, leaving 6 bases not matched to a gene. The length of the CDR3 is 14 residues. Germline V CDR1 and CDR2: MNHEY, SVGAGI.

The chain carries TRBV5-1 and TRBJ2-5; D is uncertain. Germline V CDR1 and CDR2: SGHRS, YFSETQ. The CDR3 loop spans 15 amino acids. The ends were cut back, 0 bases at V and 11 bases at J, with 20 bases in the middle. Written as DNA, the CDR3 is TGCGCCAGCAGCTTGGCGCAGGAGTCCTACAATGAGCAGTACTTC. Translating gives CASSLAQESYNEQYF. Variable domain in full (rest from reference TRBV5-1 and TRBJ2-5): KAGVTQTPRYLIKTRGQQVTLSCSPISGHRSVSWYQQTPGQGLQFLFEYFSETQRNKGNFPGRFSGRQFSNSRSEMNVSTLELGDSALYLCASSLAQESYNEQYFGPGTRLLVL.